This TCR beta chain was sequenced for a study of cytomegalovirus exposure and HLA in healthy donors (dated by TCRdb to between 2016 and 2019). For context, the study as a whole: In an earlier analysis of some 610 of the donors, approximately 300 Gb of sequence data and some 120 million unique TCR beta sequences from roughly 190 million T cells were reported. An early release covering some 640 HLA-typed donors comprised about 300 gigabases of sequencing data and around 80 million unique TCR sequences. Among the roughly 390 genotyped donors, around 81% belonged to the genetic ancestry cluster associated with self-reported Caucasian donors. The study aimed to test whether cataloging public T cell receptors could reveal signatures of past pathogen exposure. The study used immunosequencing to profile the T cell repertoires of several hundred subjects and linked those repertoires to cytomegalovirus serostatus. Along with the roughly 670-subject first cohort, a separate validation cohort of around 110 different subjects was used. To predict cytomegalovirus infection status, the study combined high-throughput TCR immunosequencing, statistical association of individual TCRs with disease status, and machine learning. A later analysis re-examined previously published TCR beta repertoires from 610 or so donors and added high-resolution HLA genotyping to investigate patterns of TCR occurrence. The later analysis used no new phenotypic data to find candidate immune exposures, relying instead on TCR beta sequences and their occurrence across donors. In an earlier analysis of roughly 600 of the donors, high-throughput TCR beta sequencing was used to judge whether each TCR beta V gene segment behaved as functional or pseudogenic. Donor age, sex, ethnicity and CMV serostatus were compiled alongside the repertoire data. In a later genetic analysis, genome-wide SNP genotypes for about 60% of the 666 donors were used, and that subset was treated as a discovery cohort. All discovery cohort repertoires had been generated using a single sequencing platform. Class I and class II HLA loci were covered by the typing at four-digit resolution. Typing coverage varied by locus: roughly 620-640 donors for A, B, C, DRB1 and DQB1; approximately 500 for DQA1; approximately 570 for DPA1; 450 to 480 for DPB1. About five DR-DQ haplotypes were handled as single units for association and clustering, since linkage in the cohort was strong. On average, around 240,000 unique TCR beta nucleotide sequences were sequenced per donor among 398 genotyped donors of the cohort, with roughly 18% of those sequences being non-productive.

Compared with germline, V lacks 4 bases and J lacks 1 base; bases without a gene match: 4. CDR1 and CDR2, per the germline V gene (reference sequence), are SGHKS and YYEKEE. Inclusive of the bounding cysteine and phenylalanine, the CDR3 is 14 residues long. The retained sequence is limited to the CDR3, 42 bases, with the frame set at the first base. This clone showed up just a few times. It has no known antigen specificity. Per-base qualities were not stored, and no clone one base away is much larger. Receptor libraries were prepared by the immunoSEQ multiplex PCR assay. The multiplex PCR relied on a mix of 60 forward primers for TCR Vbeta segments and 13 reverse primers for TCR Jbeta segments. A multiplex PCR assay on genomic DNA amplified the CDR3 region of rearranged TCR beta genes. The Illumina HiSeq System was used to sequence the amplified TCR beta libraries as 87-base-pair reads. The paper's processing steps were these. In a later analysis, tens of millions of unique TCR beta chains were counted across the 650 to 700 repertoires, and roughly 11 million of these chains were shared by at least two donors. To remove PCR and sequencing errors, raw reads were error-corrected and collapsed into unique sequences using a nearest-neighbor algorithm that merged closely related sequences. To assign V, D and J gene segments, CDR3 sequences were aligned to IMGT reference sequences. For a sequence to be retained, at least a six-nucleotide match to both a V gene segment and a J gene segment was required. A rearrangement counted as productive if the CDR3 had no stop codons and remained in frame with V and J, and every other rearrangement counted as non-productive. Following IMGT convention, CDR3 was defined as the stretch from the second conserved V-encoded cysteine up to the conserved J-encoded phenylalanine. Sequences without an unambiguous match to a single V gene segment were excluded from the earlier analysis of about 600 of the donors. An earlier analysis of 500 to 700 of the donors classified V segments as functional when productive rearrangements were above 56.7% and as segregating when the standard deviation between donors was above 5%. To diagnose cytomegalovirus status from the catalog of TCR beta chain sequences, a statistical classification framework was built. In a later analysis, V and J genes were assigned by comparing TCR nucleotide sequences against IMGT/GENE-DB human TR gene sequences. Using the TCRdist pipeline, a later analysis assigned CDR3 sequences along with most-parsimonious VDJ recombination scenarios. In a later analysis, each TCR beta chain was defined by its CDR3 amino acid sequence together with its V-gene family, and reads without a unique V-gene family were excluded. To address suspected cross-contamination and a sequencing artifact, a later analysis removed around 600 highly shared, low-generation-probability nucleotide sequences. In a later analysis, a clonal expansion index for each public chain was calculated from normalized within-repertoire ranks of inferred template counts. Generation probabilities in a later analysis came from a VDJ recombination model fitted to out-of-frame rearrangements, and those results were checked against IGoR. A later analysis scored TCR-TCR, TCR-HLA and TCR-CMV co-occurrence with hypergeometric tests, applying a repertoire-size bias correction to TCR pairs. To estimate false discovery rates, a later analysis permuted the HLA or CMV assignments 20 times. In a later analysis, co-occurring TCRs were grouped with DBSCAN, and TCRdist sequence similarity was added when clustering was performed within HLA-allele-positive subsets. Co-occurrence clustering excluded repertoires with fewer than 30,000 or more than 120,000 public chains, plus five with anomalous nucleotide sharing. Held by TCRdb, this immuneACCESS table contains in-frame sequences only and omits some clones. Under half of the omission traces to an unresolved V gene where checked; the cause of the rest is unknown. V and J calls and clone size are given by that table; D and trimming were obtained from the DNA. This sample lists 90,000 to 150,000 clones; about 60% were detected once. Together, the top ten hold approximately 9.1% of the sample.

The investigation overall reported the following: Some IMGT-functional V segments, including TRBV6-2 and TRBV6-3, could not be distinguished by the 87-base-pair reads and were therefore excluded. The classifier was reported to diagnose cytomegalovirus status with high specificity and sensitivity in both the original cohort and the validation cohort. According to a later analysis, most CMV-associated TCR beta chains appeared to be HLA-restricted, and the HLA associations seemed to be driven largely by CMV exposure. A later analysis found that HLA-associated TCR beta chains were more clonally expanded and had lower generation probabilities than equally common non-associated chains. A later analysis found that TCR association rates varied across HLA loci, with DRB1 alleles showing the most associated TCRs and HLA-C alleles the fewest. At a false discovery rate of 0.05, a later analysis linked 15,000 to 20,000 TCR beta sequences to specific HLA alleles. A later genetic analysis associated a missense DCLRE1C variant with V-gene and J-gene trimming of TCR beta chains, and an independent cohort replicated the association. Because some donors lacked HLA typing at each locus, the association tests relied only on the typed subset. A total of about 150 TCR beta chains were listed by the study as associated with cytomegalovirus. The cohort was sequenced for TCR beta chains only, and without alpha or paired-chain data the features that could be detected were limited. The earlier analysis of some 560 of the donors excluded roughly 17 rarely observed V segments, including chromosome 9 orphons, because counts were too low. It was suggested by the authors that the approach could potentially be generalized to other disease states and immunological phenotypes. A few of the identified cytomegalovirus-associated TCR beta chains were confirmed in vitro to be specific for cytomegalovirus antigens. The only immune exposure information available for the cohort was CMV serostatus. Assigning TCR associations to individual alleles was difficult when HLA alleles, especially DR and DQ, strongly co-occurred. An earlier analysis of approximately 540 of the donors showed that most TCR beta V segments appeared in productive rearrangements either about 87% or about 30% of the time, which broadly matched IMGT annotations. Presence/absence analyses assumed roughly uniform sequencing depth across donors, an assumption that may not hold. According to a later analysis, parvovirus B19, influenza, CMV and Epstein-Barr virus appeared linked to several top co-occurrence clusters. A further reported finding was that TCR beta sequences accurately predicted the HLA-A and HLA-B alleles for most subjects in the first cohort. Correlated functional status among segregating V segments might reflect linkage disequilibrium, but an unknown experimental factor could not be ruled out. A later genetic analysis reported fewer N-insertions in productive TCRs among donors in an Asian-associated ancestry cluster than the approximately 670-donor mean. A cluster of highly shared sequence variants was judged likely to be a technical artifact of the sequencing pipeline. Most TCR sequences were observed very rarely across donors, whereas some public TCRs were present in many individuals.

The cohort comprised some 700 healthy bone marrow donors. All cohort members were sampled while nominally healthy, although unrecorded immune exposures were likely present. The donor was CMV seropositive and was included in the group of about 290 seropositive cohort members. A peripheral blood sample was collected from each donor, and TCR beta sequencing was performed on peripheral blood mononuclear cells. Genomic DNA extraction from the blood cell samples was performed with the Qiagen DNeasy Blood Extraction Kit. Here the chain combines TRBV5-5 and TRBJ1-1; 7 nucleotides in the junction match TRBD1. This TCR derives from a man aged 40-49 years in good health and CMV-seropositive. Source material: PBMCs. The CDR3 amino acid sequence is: CASSHGQENTEAFF. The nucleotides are TGTGCCAGCAGCCACGGACAGGAGAACACTGAAGCTTTCTTT.